A selection of T cell receptor beta chains follows, all from one sample in a study of cytomegalovirus exposure and HLA in healthy donors. Libraries were prepared by immunoSEQ multiplex PCR; TCRdb keeps only in-frame clonotypes and omits some of them. This sample's table reports approximately 150,000 clones. Sequenced material: PBMCs. These receptors all stem from a woman between 45 and 60 years old in good health and CMV-seronegative. Each CDR3 is given with its conserved first and last residue. Each record gives: V gene, J gene, D gene, CDR3 protein, CDR3 DNA. A D gene is named only where the DNA matches it firmly.

V: TRBV28; J: TRBJ1-1; D: -; CDR3: CASSSPGTTLNTEAFF; DNA: TGTGCCAGCAGCTCCCCCGGGACAACCTTGAACACTGAAGCTTTCTTT
V: TRBV27; J: TRBJ1-2; D: -; CDR3: CASSLDWTNYGYTF; DNA: TGTGCCAGCAGTTTAGACTGGACTAACTATGGCTACACCTTC
V: TRBV6-5; J: TRBJ2-3; D: TRBD1; CDR3: CASTYRGTEDTQYF; DNA: TGTGCCAGCACTTACAGGGGAACGGAAGATACGCAGTATTTT
V: TRBV9; J: TRBJ2-1; D: -; CDR3: CASSVGSSSFSNEQFF; DNA: TGTGCCAGCAGCGTAGGAAGTAGTTCGTTCTCCAATGAGCAGTTCTTC
V: TRBV2; J: TRBJ2-1; D: -; CDR3: CASRQGDEQFF; DNA: TGTGCCAGCAGACAGGGTGATGAGCAGTTCTTC
V: TRBV27; J: TRBJ1-1; D: -; CDR3: CASSLYRGAATEAFF; DNA: TGTGCCAGCAGTTTATATCGGGGGGCTGCGACTGAAGCTTTCTTT
V: TRBV7-3; J: TRBJ2-6; D: TRBD1; CDR3: CASSGAVQGAPGANVLTF; DNA: TGTGCCAGCAGCGGGGCCGTACAGGGGGCCCCTGGGGCCAACGTCCTGACTTTC
V: TRBV6-5; J: TRBJ1-3; D: -; CDR3: CASRTPGGPGTIYF; DNA: TGTGCCAGCAGAACCCCCGGAGGGCCCGGCACCATATATTTT
V: TRBV27; J: TRBJ1-1; D: -; CDR3: CASSFLDRPEAFF; DNA: TGTGCCAGCAGTTTTCTCGACAGGCCTGAAGCTTTCTTT
V: TRBV28; J: TRBJ1-5; D: -; CDR3: CASSLPGVSNQPQHF; DNA: TGTGCCAGCAGTTTACCGGGGGTGAGCAATCAGCCCCAGCATTTT
V: TRBV19; J: TRBJ2-5; D: -; CDR3: CASNDRFTETQYF; DNA: TGTGCCAGTAACGACAGGTTTACGGAGACCCAGTACTTC
V: TRBV30; J: TRBJ1-2; D: -; CDR3: CAWSVLGQGGYTF; DNA: TGTGCCTGGAGTGTACTGGGGCAGGGTGGCTACACCTTC
V: TRBV15; J: TRBJ1-4; D: -; CDR3: CATSRGRGEKLFF; DNA: TGTGCCACCAGCAGAGGACGGGGAGAAAAACTGTTTTTT
V: TRBV4-2; J: TRBJ2-7; D: -; CDR3: CASSQEFLAYEQYF; DNA: TGTGCCAGCAGCCAAGAATTCCTAGCCTACGAGCAGTACTTC
V: TRBV5-6; J: TRBJ1-5; D: -; CDR3: CASSWGQGRNQPQHF; DNA: TGTGCCAGCAGCTGGGGCCAGGGTCGGAATCAGCCCCAGCATTTT
V: TRBV5-1; J: TRBJ2-2; D: TRBD1; CDR3: CASSIGQGRLFF; DNA: TGCGCCAGCAGCATTGGACAGGGCAGGCTGTTTTTT
V: TRBV7-6; J: TRBJ1-1; D: TRBD1; CDR3: CASSLAKGQGQNTEAFF; DNA: TGTGCCAGCAGCTTAGCGAAGGGACAGGGCCAGAACACTGAAGCTTTCTTT
V: TRBV13; J: TRBJ2-5; D: TRBD2; CDR3: CASSFGGGHQETQYF; DNA: TGTGCCAGCAGCTTCGGCGGGGGGCACCAAGAGACCCAGTACTTC
V: TRBV25-1; J: TRBJ1-5; D: TRBD1; CDR3: CARTGGNQPQHF; DNA: TGTGCCAGGACAGGGGGCAATCAGCCCCAGCATTTT
V: TRBV5-6; J: TRBJ1-6; D: -; CDR3: CASSSPLRNSPLHF; DNA: TGTGCCAGCAGCTCGCCGCTGAGGAATTCACCCCTCCACTTT
V: TRBV7-2; J: TRBJ2-3; D: -; CDR3: CASSSRVTDTQYF; DNA: TGTGCCAGCAGCTCGAGAGTGACAGATACGCAGTATTTT
V: TRBV28; J: TRBJ2-7; D: -; CDR3: CASKSSREQYF; DNA: TGTGCCAGCAAAAGCTCCAGGGAGCAGTACTTC
V: TRBV6-1; J: TRBJ1-5; D: -; CDR3: CASSEARGANQPQHF; DNA: TGTGCCAGCAGTGAAGCGCGGGGGGCCAATCAGCCCCAGCATTTT
V: TRBV29-1; J: TRBJ1-3; D: TRBD1; CDR3: CSAGTGGVGNTIYF; DNA: TGCAGCGCCGGGACAGGGGGAGTGGGAAACACCATATATTTT
V: TRBV5-1; J: TRBJ2-1; D: TRBD2; CDR3: CASSRDSASGGAQQFF; DNA: TGCGCCAGCAGCCGAGACAGTGCTAGCGGGGGGGCGCAGCAGTTCTTC
V: TRBV4-3; J: TRBJ2-1; D: TRBD2; CDR3: CASSQEGLAGASEQFF; DNA: TGCGCCAGCAGCCAAGAAGGGCTAGCGGGAGCGAGTGAGCAGTTCTTC
V: TRBV30; J: TRBJ2-2; D: -; CDR3: CAWSVSGENTGELFF; DNA: TGTGCCTGGAGTGTTTCGGGAGAGAACACCGGGGAGCTGTTTTTT
V: TRBV5-1; J: TRBJ1-2; D: -; CDR3: CASSLGTSNYGYTF; DNA: TGCGCCAGCAGCTTGGGAACGAGTAACTATGGCTACACCTTC
V: TRBV28; J: TRBJ2-4; D: -; CDR3: CASSLLQTRENIQYF; DNA: TGTGCCAGCAGTTTACTCCAGACACGCGAAAACATTCAGTACTTC
V: TRBV5-4; J: TRBJ1-5; D: -; CDR3: CASSLGGVRTQPQHF; DNA: TGTGCCAGCAGCTTGGGGGGGGTAAGGACGCAGCCCCAGCATTTT
V: TRBV9; J: TRBJ2-3; D: -; CDR3: CASSVAGSADTQYF; DNA: TGTGCCAGCAGCGTAGCCGGGAGCGCAGATACGCAGTATTTT
V: TRBV6-5; J: TRBJ2-2; D: -; CDR3: CASSRDLGNTGELFF; DNA: TGTGCCAGCAGTCGCGACCTAGGGAACACCGGGGAGCTGTTTTTT
V: TRBV6-1; J: TRBJ1-2; D: -; CDR3: CASSEAVGYTF; DNA: TGTGCCAGCAGTGAGGCAGTAGGCTACACCTTC
V: TRBV7-2; J: TRBJ2-5; D: TRBD2; CDR3: CASSPRASGTETQYF; DNA: TGTGCCAGCAGCCCAAGGGCTAGCGGGACGGAGACCCAGTACTTC
V: TRBV5-1; J: TRBJ2-2; D: TRBD2; CDR3: CASSQGLAGGANTGELFF; DNA: TGCGCCAGCAGCCAGGGACTAGCGGGAGGCGCGAACACCGGGGAGCTGTTTTTT
V: TRBV9; J: TRBJ2-1; D: TRBD1; CDR3: CASSALGGANEQFF; DNA: TGTGCCAGCAGCGCCCTAGGGGGCGCGAATGAGCAGTTCTTC
V: TRBV5-1; J: TRBJ1-1; D: -; CDR3: CASSPREGRDTEAFF; DNA: TGCGCCAGCAGCCCCAGAGAGGGAAGGGACACTGAAGCTTTCTTT
V: TRBV27; J: TRBJ2-5; D: TRBD1; CDR3: CASSLLGQGEETQYF; DNA: TGTGCCAGCAGTTTATTGGGACAGGGGGAAGAGACCCAGTACTTC
V: TRBV18; J: TRBJ2-3; D: TRBD2; CDR3: CASSPLAGATDTQYF; DNA: TGTGCCAGCTCACCTCTAGCGGGGGCAACAGATACGCAGTATTTT
V: TRBV7-3; J: TRBJ2-7; D: -; CDR3: CASSLTGVASYEQYF; DNA: TGTGCCAGCAGCTTAACAGGGGTGGCCTCCTACGAGCAGTACTTC